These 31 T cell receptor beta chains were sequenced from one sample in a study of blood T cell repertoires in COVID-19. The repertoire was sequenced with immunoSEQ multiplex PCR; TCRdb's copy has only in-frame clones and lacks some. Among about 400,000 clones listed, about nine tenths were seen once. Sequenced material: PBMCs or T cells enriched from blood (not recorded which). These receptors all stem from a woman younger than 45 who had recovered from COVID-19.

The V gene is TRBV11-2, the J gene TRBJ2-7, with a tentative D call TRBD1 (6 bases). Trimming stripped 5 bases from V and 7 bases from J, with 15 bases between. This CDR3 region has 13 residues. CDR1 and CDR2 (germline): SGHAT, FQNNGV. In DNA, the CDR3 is TGTGCCAGCAGCGGACAGCTCCAGTCAGAGCAGTACTTC. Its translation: CASSGQLQSEQYF.

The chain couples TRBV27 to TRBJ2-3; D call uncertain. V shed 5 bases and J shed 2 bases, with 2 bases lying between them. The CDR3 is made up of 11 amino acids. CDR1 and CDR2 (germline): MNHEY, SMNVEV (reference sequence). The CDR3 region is CASSHTDTQYF. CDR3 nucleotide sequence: TGTGCCAGCAGTCACACAGATACGCAGTATTTT.

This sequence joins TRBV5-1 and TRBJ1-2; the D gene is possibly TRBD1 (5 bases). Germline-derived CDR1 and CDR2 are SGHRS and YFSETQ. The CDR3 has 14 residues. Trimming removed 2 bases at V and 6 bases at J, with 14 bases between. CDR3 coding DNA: TGCGCCAGCAGCTTACGGGGGATGCGGGATGGCTACACCTTC. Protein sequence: CASSLRGMRDGYTF.

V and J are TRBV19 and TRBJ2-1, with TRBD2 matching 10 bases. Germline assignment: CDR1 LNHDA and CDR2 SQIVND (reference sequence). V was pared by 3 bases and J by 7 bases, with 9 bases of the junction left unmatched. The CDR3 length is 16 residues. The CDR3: CASSIEAGGLGNEQFF. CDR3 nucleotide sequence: TGTGCCAGTAGTATTGAAGCGGGAGGGCTGGGGAATGAGCAGTTCTTC.

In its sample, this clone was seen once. CDR3 loop: CASSPGLYTDTQYF. The DNA of the CDR3 is TGCGCCAGCAGCCCTGGACTTTACACAGATACGCAGTATTTT. The J gene is TRBJ2-3, the V gene TRBV5-1; possible D gene TRBD2, 5 bases. Germline lookup yields CDR1 SGHRS and CDR2 YFSETQ. This CDR3 spans 14 amino acids. Trimming left V 4 bases short and J 2 bases short, with 11 bases between.

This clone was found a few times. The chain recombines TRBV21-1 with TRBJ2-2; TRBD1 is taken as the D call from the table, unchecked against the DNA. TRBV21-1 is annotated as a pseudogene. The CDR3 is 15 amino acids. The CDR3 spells CASSCDTRKTGELFF. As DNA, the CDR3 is TGTGCCAGCAGCTGTGACACTCGTAAGACCGGGGAGCTGTTTTTT.

CDR3 region: CASSARTENTEAFF. In DNA form, the CDR3 reads TGTGCCAGCAGCGCCCGGACAGAGAACACTGAAGCTTTCTTT. J is TRBJ1-1 and V is TRBV7-8; weak D call: TRBD1 (6 bases). Germline V gene sequence: CDR1 SGHVS, CDR2 FQNEAQ. The CDR3 sequence is 14 residues long. V was shortened by 5 bases and J by 1 base, with 11 bases between the two germline ends.

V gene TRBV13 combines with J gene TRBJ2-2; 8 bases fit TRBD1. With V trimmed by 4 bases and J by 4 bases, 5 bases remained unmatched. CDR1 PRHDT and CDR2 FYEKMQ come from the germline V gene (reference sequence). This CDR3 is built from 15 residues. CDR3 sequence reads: CASSYNRGVTGELFF. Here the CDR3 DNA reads TGTGCCAGCAGCTATAACAGGGGGGTCACCGGGGAGCTGTTTTTT.

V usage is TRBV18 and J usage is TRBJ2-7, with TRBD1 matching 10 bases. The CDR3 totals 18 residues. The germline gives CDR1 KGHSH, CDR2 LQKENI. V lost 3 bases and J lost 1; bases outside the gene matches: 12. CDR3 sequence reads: CASSPGQGIKTRSYEQYF. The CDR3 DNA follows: TGTGCCAGCTCACCGGGACAGGGGATTAAGACGAGATCCTACGAGCAGTACTTC.

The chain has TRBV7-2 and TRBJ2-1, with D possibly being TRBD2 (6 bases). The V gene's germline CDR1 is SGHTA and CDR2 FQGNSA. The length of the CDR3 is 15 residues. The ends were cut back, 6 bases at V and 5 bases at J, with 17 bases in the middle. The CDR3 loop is CASRFVRDLDNEQFF. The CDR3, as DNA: TGTGCCAGCAGATTCGTCCGGGACTTGGACAATGAGCAGTTCTTC. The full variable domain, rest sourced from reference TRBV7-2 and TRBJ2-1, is GAGVSQSPSNKVTEKGKDVELRCDPISGHTALYWYRQSLGQGLEFLIYFQGNSAPDKSGLPSDRFSAERTGGSVSTLTIQRTQQEDSAVYLCASRFVRDLDNEQFFGPGTRLTVL.

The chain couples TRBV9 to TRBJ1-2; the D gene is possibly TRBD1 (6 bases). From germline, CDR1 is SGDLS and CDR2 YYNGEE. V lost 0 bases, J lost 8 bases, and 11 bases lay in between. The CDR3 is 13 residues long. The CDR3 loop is CASSVEQGRGYTF. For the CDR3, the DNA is TGTGCCAGCAGCGTAGAGCAGGGGAGAGGCTACACCTTC.

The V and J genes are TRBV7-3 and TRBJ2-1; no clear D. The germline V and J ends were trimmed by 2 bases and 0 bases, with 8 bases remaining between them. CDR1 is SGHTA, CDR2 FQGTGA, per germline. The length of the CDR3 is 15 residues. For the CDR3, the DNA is TGTGCCAGCAGCTTATTAAGTAGCTCCTACAATGAGCAGTTCTTC. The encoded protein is CASSLLSSSYNEQFF.

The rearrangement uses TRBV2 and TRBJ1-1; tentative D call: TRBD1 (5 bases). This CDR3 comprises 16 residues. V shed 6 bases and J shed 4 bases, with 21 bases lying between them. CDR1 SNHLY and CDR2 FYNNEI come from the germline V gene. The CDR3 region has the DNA TGTGCCAGCAGCGCAGGGTACGATGATGTGGGCACTGAAGCTTTCTTT. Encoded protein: CASSAGYDDVGTEAFF.

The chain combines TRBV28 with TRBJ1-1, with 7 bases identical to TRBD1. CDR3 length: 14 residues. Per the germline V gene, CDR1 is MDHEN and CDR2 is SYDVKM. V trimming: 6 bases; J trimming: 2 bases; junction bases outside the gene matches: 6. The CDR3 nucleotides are TGTGCCAGCAGGCTTGACAGGGTAAACACTGAAGCTTTCTTT. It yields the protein CASRLDRVNTEAFF.

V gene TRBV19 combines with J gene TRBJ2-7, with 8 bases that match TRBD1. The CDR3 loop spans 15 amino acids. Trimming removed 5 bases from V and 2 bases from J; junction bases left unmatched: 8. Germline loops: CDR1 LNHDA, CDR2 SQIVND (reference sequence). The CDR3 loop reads CASSPLGTGTYEQYF. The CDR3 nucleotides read TGTGCCAGTAGTCCCCTCGGGACAGGAACCTACGAGCAGTACTTC.

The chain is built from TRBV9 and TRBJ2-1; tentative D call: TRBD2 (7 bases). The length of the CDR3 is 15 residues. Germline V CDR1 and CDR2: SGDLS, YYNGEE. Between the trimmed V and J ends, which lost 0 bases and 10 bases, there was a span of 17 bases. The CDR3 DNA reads TGTGCCAGCAGCGTAGTTGGAGGGGGGGTGTCGGAGCAGTTCTTC. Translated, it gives CASSVVGGGVSEQFF. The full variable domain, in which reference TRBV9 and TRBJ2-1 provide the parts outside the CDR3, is DSGVTQTPKHLITATGQRVTLRCSPRSGDLSVYWYQQSLDQGLQFLIQYYNGEERAKGNILERFSAQQFPDLHSELNLSSLELGDSALYFCASSVVGGGVSEQFFGPGTRLTVL.

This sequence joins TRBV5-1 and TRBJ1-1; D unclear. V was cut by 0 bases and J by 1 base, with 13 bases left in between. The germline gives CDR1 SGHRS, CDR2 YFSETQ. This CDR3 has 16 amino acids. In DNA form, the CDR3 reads TGCGCCAGCAGCTTGGATGAGTTGCGGGGGAACACTGAAGCTTTCTTT. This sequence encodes CASSLDELRGNTEAFF.

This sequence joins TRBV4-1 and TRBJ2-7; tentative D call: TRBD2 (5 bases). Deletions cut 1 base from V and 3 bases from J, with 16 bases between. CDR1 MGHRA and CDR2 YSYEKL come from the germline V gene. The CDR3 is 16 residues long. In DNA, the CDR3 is TGCGCCAGCAGCCAAGCGGACTCTAAGGGCCTCTACGAGCAGTACTTC. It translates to CASSQADSKGLYEQYF.

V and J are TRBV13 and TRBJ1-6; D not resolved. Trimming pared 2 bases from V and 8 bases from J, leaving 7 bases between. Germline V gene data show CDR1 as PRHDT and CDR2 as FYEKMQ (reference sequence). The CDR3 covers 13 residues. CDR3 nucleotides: TGTGCCAGCAGCTTACGAGATTATTCACCCCTCCACTTT. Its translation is CASSLRDYSPLHF.

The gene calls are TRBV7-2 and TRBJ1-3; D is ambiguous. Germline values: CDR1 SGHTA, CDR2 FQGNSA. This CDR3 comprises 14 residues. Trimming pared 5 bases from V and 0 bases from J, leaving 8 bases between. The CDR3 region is CASSPLGSGNTIYF. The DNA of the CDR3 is TGTGCCAGCAGCCCACTCGGCTCTGGAAACACCATATATTTT. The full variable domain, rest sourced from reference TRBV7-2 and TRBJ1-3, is GAGVSQSPSNKVTEKGKDVELRCDPISGHTALYWYRQSLGQGLEFLIYFQGNSAPDKSGLPSDRFSAERTGGSVSTLTIQRTQQEDSAVYLCASSPLGSGNTIYFGEGSWLTVV.

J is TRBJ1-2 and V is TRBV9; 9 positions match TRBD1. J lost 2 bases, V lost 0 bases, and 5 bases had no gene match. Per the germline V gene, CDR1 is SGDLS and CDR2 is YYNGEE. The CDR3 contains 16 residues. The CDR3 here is CASSVATTGGNYGYTF. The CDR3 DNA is TGTGCCAGCAGCGTAGCTACGACAGGGGGGAACTATGGCTACACCTTC.

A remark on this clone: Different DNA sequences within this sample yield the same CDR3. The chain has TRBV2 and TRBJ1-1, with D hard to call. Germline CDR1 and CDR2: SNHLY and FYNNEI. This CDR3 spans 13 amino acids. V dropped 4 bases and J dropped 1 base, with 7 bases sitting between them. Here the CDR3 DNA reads TGTGCCAGCAGTGGACAAGGGAACACTGAAGCTTTCTTT. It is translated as CASSGQGNTEAFF.

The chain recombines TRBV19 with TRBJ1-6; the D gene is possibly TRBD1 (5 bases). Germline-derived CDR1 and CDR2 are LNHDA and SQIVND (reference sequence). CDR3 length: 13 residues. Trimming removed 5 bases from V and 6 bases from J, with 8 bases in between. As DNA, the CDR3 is TGTGCCAGTAGTGACAGCCTTAATTCACCCCTCCACTTT. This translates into CASSDSLNSPLHF.

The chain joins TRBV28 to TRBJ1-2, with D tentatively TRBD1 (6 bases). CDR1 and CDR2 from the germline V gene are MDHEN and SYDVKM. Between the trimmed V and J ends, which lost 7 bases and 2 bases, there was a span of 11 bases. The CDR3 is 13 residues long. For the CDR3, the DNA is TGTGCCAGCACCTCGACAGGCAACTATGGCTACACCTTC. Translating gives CASTSTGNYGYTF.

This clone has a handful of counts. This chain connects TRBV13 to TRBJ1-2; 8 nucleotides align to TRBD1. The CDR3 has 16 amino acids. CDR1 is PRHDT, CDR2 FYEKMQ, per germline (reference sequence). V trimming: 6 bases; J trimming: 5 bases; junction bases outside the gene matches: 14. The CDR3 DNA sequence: TGTGCCAGCAGATCGATGGGGACAGGACAATTATATGGCTACACCTTC. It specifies CASRSMGTGQLYGYTF.

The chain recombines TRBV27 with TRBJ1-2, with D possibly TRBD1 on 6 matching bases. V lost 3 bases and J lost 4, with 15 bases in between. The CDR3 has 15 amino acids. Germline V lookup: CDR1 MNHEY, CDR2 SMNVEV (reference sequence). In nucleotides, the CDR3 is TGTGCCAGCAGTTTTTCAGGGGCTTTAGTCTATGGCTACACCTTC. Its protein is CASSFSGALVYGYTF.

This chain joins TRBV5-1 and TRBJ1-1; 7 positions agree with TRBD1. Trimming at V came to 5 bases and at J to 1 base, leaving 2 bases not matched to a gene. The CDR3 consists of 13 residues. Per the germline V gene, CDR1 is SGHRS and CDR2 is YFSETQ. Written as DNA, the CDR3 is TGCGCCAGCAGGGGACAGTCGAACACTGAAGCTTTCTTT. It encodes CASRGQSNTEAFF.

The CDR3 nucleotides read TGTGCCAGCAGGCTGAGAGGGACAGGGGTGCCGTACGAGCAGTACTTC. Translated, it gives CASRLRGTGVPYEQYF. The V gene is TRBV27, the J gene TRBJ2-7; 10 positions agree with TRBD1. This CDR3 spans 16 amino acids. With V trimmed by 6 bases and J by 4 bases, 12 bases remained unmatched. The V gene's germline CDR1 is MNHEY and CDR2 SMNVEV (reference sequence).

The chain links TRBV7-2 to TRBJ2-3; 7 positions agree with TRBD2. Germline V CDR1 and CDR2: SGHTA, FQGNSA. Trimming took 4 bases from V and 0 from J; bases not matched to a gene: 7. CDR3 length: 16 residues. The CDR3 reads CASSSGGGVSTDTQYF. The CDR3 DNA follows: TGTGCCAGCAGCTCCGGGGGAGGGGTTAGCACAGATACGCAGTATTTT.

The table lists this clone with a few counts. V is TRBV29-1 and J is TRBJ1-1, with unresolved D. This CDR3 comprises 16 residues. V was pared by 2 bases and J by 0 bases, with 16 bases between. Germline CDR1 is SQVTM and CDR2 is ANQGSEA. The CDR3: CSVERGLLAMNTEAFF. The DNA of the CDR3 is TGCAGCGTTGAACGCGGTCTCCTGGCGATGAACACTGAAGCTTTCTTT. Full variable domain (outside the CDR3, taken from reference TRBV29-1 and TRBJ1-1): SAVISQKPSRDICQRGTSLTIQCQVDSQVTMMFWYRQQPGQSLTLIATANQGSEATYESGFVIDKFPISRPNLTFSTLTVSNMSPEDSSIYLCSVERGLLAMNTEAFFGQGTRLTVV.

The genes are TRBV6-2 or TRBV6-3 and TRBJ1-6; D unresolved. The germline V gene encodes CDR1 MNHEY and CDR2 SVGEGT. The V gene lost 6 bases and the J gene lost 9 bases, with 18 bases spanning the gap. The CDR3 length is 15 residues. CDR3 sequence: CASSFRLWSGSPLHF. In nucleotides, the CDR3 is TGTGCCAGCAGCTTCCGACTCTGGAGTGGTTCACCCCTCCACTTT.